The source of this T cell receptor (beta chain) is a study of prognosis after radiotherapy for stage I lung cancer. Whole-study context: Every patient with non-small cell lung cancer was judged medically inoperable. Radiotherapy: SBRT, 3 to 5 fractions, biologically effective dose at least 100 Gy. Eleven to twelve patients had adenocarcinoma tumors, while squamous cell carcinoma tumors were found in roughly seven.

The authors drew around 6 milliliters of peripheral blood at each of two time points. The CDR3 is made up of 12 amino acids. The V gene's germline CDR1 is SGHNT and CDR2 YENEEA. V lost 3 bases, J lost 9 bases, and 8 bases lay in between. From genomic DNA, two-round multiplex PCR was used to amplify TCR beta CDR3. First-round PCR used primers specific to each TRBV and TRBJ gene. Each CDR3 protein gets one entry after TCRdb re-called the multiplex PCR reads with MiXCR. The data hold around 19,000 distinct CDR3 sequences, with about 50% observed a single time. The sample here was PBMCs, taken before or after stereotactic body radiation therapy (not recorded which). The rearrangement links TRBV11-3 to TRBJ2-2; D call uncertain. This TCR was recovered from a donor over 45 with non-small cell lung cancer. CDR3 sequence: CASSFWARELFF. The CDR3 DNA follows: TGTGCCAGCAGCTTCTGGGCCAGGGAGCTGTTTTTT.